These 30 T cell receptor beta chains were all obtained from the same sample, sequenced in a study of blood T cell repertoires in COVID-19. Assay used: immunoSEQ multiplex PCR; TCRdb lists only in-frame clones, some missing. Of fewer than 300,000 clones in the sample, about 83% were seen once. Specimen: peripheral blood. These receptors all come from a man aged 80 or over with acute or convalescent COVID-19.

The V and J genes are TRBV27 and TRBJ2-2, with 10 bases lining up with TRBD1. There are 14 residues in the CDR3. With V trimmed by 8 bases and J by 6 bases, 6 bases remained unmatched. The V gene's germline CDR1 is MNHEY and CDR2 SMNVEV (reference sequence). The CDR3 DNA reads TGTGCCAGCGGGACAGGGGTAACGGCCGGGGAGCTGTTTTTT. This sequence encodes CASGTGVTAGELFF.

The chain carries TRBV5-1 and TRBJ2-3; 7 bases are shared with TRBD2. CDR1 SGHRS and CDR2 YFSETQ come from the germline V gene. J lost 0 bases, V lost 6 bases, and 7 bases had no gene match. The length of the CDR3 is 15 residues. The CDR3 region is CASKPTGGSTDTQYF. CDR3 sequence (DNA): TGCGCCAGCAAACCGACGGGAGGTAGCACAGATACGCAGTATTTT.

This chain connects TRBV5-8 to TRBJ2-1, with 10 bases matching TRBD1. Germline loops: CDR1 SGHTS, CDR2 YDEGEE. After removal of 5 bases from V and 8 bases from J, the junction contained 1 base not matched to a gene. The CDR3 length is 12 residues. DNA for the CDR3: TGTGCCAGCAGGACAGGGGGCTATGAGCAGTTCTTC. Protein sequence: CASRTGGYEQFF.

The V gene is TRBV11-3, the J gene TRBJ2-7, with no clear D. CDR1 is SGHNT, CDR2 YENEEA, per germline. V was clipped by 4 bases and J by 0 bases, with 19 bases between them. The CDR3 is 17 residues long. Written as DNA, the CDR3 is TGTGCCAGCAGCTCCCATATCCACGCAATGAGCTCCTACGAGCAGTACTTC. Its protein is CASSSHIHAMSSYEQYF.

The rearrangement links TRBV4-1 to TRBJ1-5; weak D call: TRBD1 (6 bases). This CDR3 spans 16 amino acids. Germline V gene sequence: CDR1 MGHRA, CDR2 YSYEKL. V was trimmed by 2 bases and J by 3 bases, leaving 14 bases between them. CDR3: CASSQTSGANNQPQHF. The CDR3 DNA is TGCGCCAGCAGCCAAACCTCAGGGGCGAACAATCAGCCCCAGCATTTT.

The chain joins TRBV19 to TRBJ2-7; weak D call: TRBD1 (7 bases). The V end lost 3 bases, the J end lost 2 bases, and 14 bases lay between the germline ends. CDR3 length: 15 residues. Germline values: CDR1 LNHDA, CDR2 SQIVND (reference sequence). The CDR3 loop reads CASSMRRGATYEQYF. The CDR3 DNA reads TGTGCCAGTAGTATGCGCAGGGGGGCCACCTACGAGCAGTACTTC.

V and J are TRBV5-1 and TRBJ2-1; weak D call: TRBD1 (8 bases). Trimming shortened V by 4 bases and J by 7 bases, and 15 bases separated the two germline ends. Germline V gene lookup returns CDR1 SGHRS and CDR2 YFSETQ. The CDR3 runs to 14 residues. This chain's CDR3 is CASSPDREGNEQFF. The CDR3 DNA reads as TGCGCCAGCAGCCCGGACAGGGAGGGGAATGAGCAGTTCTTC.

The V call is TRBV19, the J call TRBJ2-2; no clear D gene. The CDR3 runs 12 residues. Trimming cost V 6 bases and J 3 bases, with 5 bases left between them. The germline V gene has CDR1 LNHDA and CDR2 SQIVND (reference sequence). This chain's CDR3 is CASSTHTGELFF. DNA for the CDR3: TGTGCCAGTAGCACTCACACCGGGGAGCTGTTTTTT.

This rearrangement joins TRBV3-1 (or the pseudogene TRBV3-2) to TRBJ2-5, with 10 nucleotides matching TRBD2. The CDR3 contains 15 residues. CDR1 and CDR2 (germline): LGHDT, YNNKEL (reference sequence). With V trimmed by 4 bases and J by 5 bases, 7 bases remained unmatched. In nucleotides, the CDR3 is TGTGCCAGCAGCCTGCTAGCGGGAGTTGGTGAGACCCAGTACTTC. Its protein product is CASSLLAGVGETQYF.

The chain has TRBV5-1 and TRBJ2-7; possible D gene TRBD2, 7 bases. The V gene lost 0 bases and the J gene lost 1 base, with 11 bases spanning the gap. Germline assignment: CDR1 SGHRS and CDR2 YFSETQ. CDR3 size: 15 residues. The CDR3 nucleotides read TGCGCCAGCAGCTTGGAGGGAGGGGGATCCTACGAGCAGTACTTC. Its protein product is CASSLEGGGSYEQYF. The full variable domain, its missing parts supplied by reference TRBV5-1 and TRBJ2-7, is KAGVTQTPRYLIKTRGQQVTLSCSPISGHRSVSWYQQTPGQGLQFLFEYFSETQRNKGNFPGRFSGRQFSNSRSEMNVSTLELGDSALYLCASSLEGGGSYEQYFGPGTRLTVT.

The CDR3 coding sequence is TGTGCCAGCAGCCAGACAGGGCAAGCTTTCTTT. Translated, it gives CASSQTGQAFF. This chain uses TRBV28 with TRBJ1-1; 7 nucleotides line up with TRBD1. Germline CDR1 is MDHEN and CDR2 is SYDVKM. J lost 9 bases, V lost 6 bases, and 4 bases had no gene match. The CDR3 is 11 amino acids.

The chain carries TRBV5-3 and TRBJ1-5; TRBD1 might be the D (5 bases). TRBV5-3 is reported as an ORF; its role is uncertain. V shed 10 bases and J shed 1 base, with 27 bases lying between them. There are 18 residues in the CDR3. CDR3 coding DNA: TGTGCCCGTTTGCCTTTGCCGGGGGGGAGAGGGAGCAATCAGCCCCAGCATTTT. Amino acid sequence: CARLPLPGGRGSNQPQHF.

This clone was found a few times. Other DNA sequences of this sample code for an identical CDR3. J is TRBJ1-6 and V is TRBV5-1; D uncertain. Between the trimmed V and J ends, which lost 4 bases and 0 bases, there was a span of 8 bases. CDR3 length equals 15 residues. Germline values: CDR1 SGHRS, CDR2 YFSETQ. Written as DNA, the CDR3 is TGCGCCAGCAGCCTGGAGAGCTCCTATAATTCACCCCTCCACTTT. Its translation: CASSLESSYNSPLHF. Filled out from reference TRBV5-1 and TRBJ1-6, the complete variable domain reads KAGVTQTPRYLIKTRGQQVTLSCSPISGHRSVSWYQQTPGQGLQFLFEYFSETQRNKGNFPGRFSGRQFSNSRSEMNVSTLELGDSALYLCASSLESSYNSPLHFGNGTRLTVT.

This rearrangement joins TRBV5-1 to TRBJ1-4; D ambiguous. Per the germline V gene, CDR1 is SGHRS and CDR2 is YFSETQ. Trimming pared 4 bases from V and 0 bases from J, leaving 10 bases between. There are 15 residues in the CDR3. The DNA of the CDR3 is TGCGCCAGCAGCCCGAGCCAGGCAACTAATGAAAAACTGTTTTTT. It specifies CASSPSQATNEKLFF.

This chain uses TRBV19 with TRBJ2-2, with D possibly matching TRBD1 (6 bases). Germline values: CDR1 LNHDA, CDR2 SQIVND (reference sequence). The CDR3 is made up of 15 amino acids. Trimming removed 5 bases at V and 2 bases at J, with 12 bases between. CDR3 amino acids: CASSEGTYNTGELFF. The CDR3 DNA reads as TGTGCCAGTAGTGAAGGGACATACAACACCGGGGAGCTGTTTTTT.

Concerning this clone: Relative to the germline gene, one junction end is altered; a read error may explain this. J is TRBJ2-7 and V is TRBV27; D is uncertain. Germline CDR1 is MNHEY and CDR2 is SMNVEV (reference sequence). The CDR3 runs 14 residues. CDR3 loop: CASSFRRTSHEQYF. In nucleotides, the CDR3 is TGTGCCAGCAGTTTTAGGAGAACCTCCCACGAGCAGTACTTC.

The chain recombines TRBV6-5 with TRBJ2-5; possible D gene TRBD2, 7 bases. The V and J ends lost 8 bases and 4 bases respectively, with 14 bases between them. The CDR3 contains 13 residues. CDR1 and CDR2 from the germline V gene are MNHEY and SVGAGI. CDR3: CASLRGARETQYF. DNA for the CDR3: TGTGCCAGCCTCCGGGGGGCGAGAGAGACCCAGTACTTC.

The chain couples TRBV10-3 to TRBJ2-3; 7 bases align to TRBD2. Germline values: CDR1 ENHRY, CDR2 SYGVKD. The CDR3 loop spans 16 amino acids. The V and J ends lost 0 bases and 0 bases, in that order; junction bases with no gene match: 3. CDR3 residues: CAISESGGSSTDTQYF. The CDR3 coding sequence is TGTGCCATCAGTGAGTCGGGCGGGAGTAGCACAGATACGCAGTATTTT.

This clone has just one count. This chain joins TRBV18 and TRBJ1-1, with 7 bases lining up with TRBD1. This CDR3 has 14 amino acids. The germline V gene has CDR1 KGHSH and CDR2 LQKENI. Losses at the gene ends were 4 bases for V and 2 bases for J; bases not matched to a gene: 4. CDR3 in amino acids: CASSRDRANTEAFF. CDR3 sequence (DNA): TGTGCCAGCTCACGGGACAGAGCTAACACTGAAGCTTTCTTT.

The V call is TRBV3-1 (or the pseudogene TRBV3-2), the J call TRBJ1-4, with 7 positions matching TRBD1. This CDR3 has 17 amino acids. V lost 0 bases to trimming and J lost 6 bases; unmatched junction nucleotides: 10. The germline gives CDR1 LGHDT, CDR2 YNNKEL (reference sequence). The CDR3 reads CASSQDLPTGTYEKLFF. Here the CDR3 DNA reads TGTGCCAGCAGCCAAGATCTCCCGACAGGGACCTATGAAAAACTGTTTTTT.

CDR3 sequence: CASSQGTRGDTQYF. The CDR3 region has the DNA TGTGCCAGCAGCCAAGGGACTAGGGGAGATACGCAGTATTTT. The chain employs TRBV4-2 and TRBJ2-3, with 7 bases lining up with TRBD2. Trimming at V came to 1 base and at J to 5 bases, leaving 3 bases not matched to a gene. Germline V gene sequence: CDR1 LGHNA, CDR2 YNFKEQ. The CDR3 is 14 residues long.

The chain recombines TRBV5-1 with TRBJ2-3; 9 bases fit TRBD1. V lost 5 bases, J lost 4 bases, and 11 bases stayed unmatched. This CDR3 is 16 amino acids long. Per germline, CDR1 SGHRS and CDR2 YFSETQ. The CDR3 region is CASRSTGGAGADTQYF. The CDR3 DNA follows: TGCGCCAGCAGAAGTACAGGGGGCGCGGGAGCAGATACGCAGTATTTT.

The chain combines TRBV29-1 with TRBJ2-2, with a tentative D call TRBD2 (6 bases). The V end was cut by 4 bases, the J end by 5 bases, with 17 bases between. The CDR3 runs 15 residues. Germline lookup yields CDR1 SQVTM and CDR2 ANQGSEA. DNA for the CDR3: TGCAGCGTTGCCCCAGACCTTGGGAGGACCGGGGAGCTGTTTTTT. It yields the protein CSVAPDLGRTGELFF.

V gene TRBV6-1 combines with J gene TRBJ1-2; D is uncertain. Per germline, CDR1 MNHNS and CDR2 SASEGT. This CDR3 region has 14 residues. V lost 2 bases to trimming and J lost 4 bases, with 11 bases between them. The CDR3 is CASSESLRAYGYTF. The CDR3 nucleotides read TGTGCCAGCAGTGAATCCCTGAGAGCCTATGGCTACACCTTC.

V gene TRBV3-1 (or the pseudogene TRBV3-2) combines with J gene TRBJ2-7; a weak D match, TRBD1 (6 bases). The germline V and J ends were trimmed by 3 bases and 0 bases, with 12 bases remaining between them. The CDR3 is made up of 15 amino acids. Per germline, CDR1 LGHDT and CDR2 YNNKEL (reference sequence). The DNA for the CDR3 is TGTGCCAGCAGCCAGAGGCAGGGGAGCTCCTACGAGCAGTACTTC. Translated, it gives CASSQRQGSSYEQYF.

V is TRBV7-2 and J is TRBJ1-6; no firm D call. The ends were cut back, 0 bases at V and 7 bases at J, with 7 bases in the middle. CDR1 is SGHTA and CDR2 is FQGNSA in the germline V gene. CDR3 size: 14 residues. The CDR3 sequence: CASSLALRNSPLHF. The CDR3 DNA reads as TGTGCCAGCAGCTTAGCCCTCAGGAATTCACCCCTCCACTTT.

This chain connects TRBV6-1 to TRBJ2-2, with 9 bases matching TRBD2. Germline trimming cut 2 bases from V and 7 bases from J; bases unmatched to any gene: 8. Germline values: CDR1 MNHNS, CDR2 SASEGT. This CDR3 comprises 16 residues. CDR3 sequence reads: CASSERAGGPGGELFF. CDR3 bases: TGTGCCAGCAGTGAACGTGCGGGGGGGCCCGGCGGGGAGCTGTTTTTT.

V is TRBV27 and J is TRBJ2-7; TRBD2 agrees at 8 bases. CDR1 is MNHEY, CDR2 SMNVEV, per germline (reference sequence). J gave up 5 bases and V 2 bases, and 8 bases lay outside the gene matches. The CDR3 loop spans 15 amino acids. The CDR3 region has the DNA TGTGCCAGCAGTTTAGGGGCTAGCGGGTTGAACGAGCAGTACTTC. Amino acid sequence: CASSLGASGLNEQYF.

This clone appeared once. The CDR3 here is CASSVVQNEQFF. The CDR3, as DNA: TGTGCCAGCAGCGTAGTTCAGAATGAGCAGTTCTTC. The rearrangement links TRBV9 to TRBJ2-1; D is unresolved. The germline V gene has CDR1 SGDLS and CDR2 YYNGEE. This CDR3 is 12 amino acids long. With 0 bases removed from V and 7 bases from J, the gap between germline ends came to 5 bases.

The CDR3: CASSEEGRLRPYEQYF. CDR3 nucleotides: TGTGCCAGCAGTGAAGAAGGCAGACTCCGACCGTACGAGCAGTACTTC. J is TRBJ2-7 and V is TRBV6-1; no firm D call. The CDR3 is made up of 16 amino acids. The germline V gene encodes CDR1 MNHNS and CDR2 SASEGT. V was cut by 1 base and J by 4 bases, with 17 bases left in between.